The subject of this entry is one TCR beta chain. This entry comes from a study of blood T cell repertoires in COVID-19. Study-level information: Both acute and convalescent COVID-19 samples were obtained from the United States, Italy and Spain. Sources were T cells, B-cell-depleted T cells, or PBMCs; the material itself was cDNA or gDNA.

Authors' processing steps: It was from reference gene primer amplification that nucleated cell counts were estimated. Only in-frame clones appear in the TCRdb table, and some are missing; sequencing was by immunoSEQ multiplex PCR. V, J and clone size were drawn from that table, and D and trimming were deduced from the DNA. The table records approximately 16,000 clones, about 88% of them present only once. Patients in Seattle were enrolled during active infection, then followed longitudinally. The V and J ends lost 2 bases and 0 bases respectively, with 17 bases between them. The CDR3 runs 17 residues. Germline lookup yields CDR1 SGHDT and CDR2 YYEEEE.

This receptor was obtained from an elderly woman with COVID-19, enrolled during active disease. The source material was peripheral blood. The V and J genes are TRBV5-6 and TRBJ2-5; weak D call: TRBD2 (5 bases). CDR3 nucleotides: TGTGCCAGCAGCTTTTTTGGCGAAGCGGCGAACCAAGAGACCCAGTACTTC. Its protein is CASSFFGEAANQETQYF.